A single sample gave rise to the 13 T cell receptor beta chains below, sequenced in a study of blood T cell repertoires in COVID-19. The assay was immunoSEQ multiplex PCR, and TCRdb's table has in-frame clones only and misses some. Of 140,000 or so clones in the sample, roughly 85% were seen once. Material for sequencing was peripheral blood. The receptor set was obtained from a man in his fifties with acute or convalescent COVID-19.

The rearrangement uses TRBV7-9 and TRBJ2-5; possibly TRBD2 for D (5 bases). The CDR3 runs to 13 residues. CDR1 and CDR2 (germline): SEHNR, FQNEAQ (reference sequence). Trimming shortened V by 8 bases and J by 1 base, and 11 bases separated the two germline ends. CDR3 nucleotides: TGTGCCAGCCGCGTCGGGATCCAAGAGACCCAGTACTTC. It encodes CASRVGIQETQYF.

The chain has TRBV7-2 and TRBJ2-1; no clear D. In germline, CDR1 is SGHTA, CDR2 FQGNSA. This CDR3 comprises 15 residues. V lost 5 bases, J lost 4 bases, and 15 bases lay in between. CDR3 residues: CASSLTRDSYNEQFF. CDR3 coding DNA: TGTGCCAGCAGCCTTACCCGAGACTCGTACAATGAGCAGTTCTTC. The full variable domain, its missing parts supplied by reference TRBV7-2 and TRBJ2-1, is GAGVSQSPSNKVTEKGKDVELRCDPISGHTALYWYRQSLGQGLEFLIYFQGNSAPDKSGLPSDRFSAERTGGSVSTLTIQRTQQEDSAVYLCASSLTRDSYNEQFFGPGTRLTVL.

The CDR3 region is CASSRVWEQYF. The CDR3 DNA reads as TGTGCCAGCTCGAGGGTCTGGGAGCAGTACTTC. J is TRBJ2-7 and V is TRBV6-5; D is perhaps TRBD2 (5 bases). The germline CDR1 and CDR2 sequences are MNHEY and SVGAGI. The CDR3 is 11 amino acids. Trimming pared 8 bases from V and 7 bases from J, leaving 12 bases between.

This rearrangement joins TRBV24-1 to TRBJ2-2; 14 nucleotides match TRBD2. Germline V CDR1 and CDR2: KGHDR, SFDVKD. J was trimmed by 1 base and V by 3 bases; bases with no gene match: 6. The CDR3 is 19 residues long. The CDR3 spells CATSDAGLAGEVNTGELFF. The CDR3 DNA follows: TGTGCCACCAGTGATGCGGGACTAGCGGGGGAGGTGAACACCGGGGAGCTGTTTTTT.

V is TRBV18 and J is TRBJ1-5; no clear D. Per germline, CDR1 KGHSH and CDR2 LQKENI. The CDR3 is 14 residues long. Trimming took off 2 bases at V and 1 base at J, with 6 bases between the two ends. CDR3 DNA: TGTGCCAGCTCACCAATGGAGAGCAATCAGCCCCAGCATTTT. Protein sequence: CASSPMESNQPQHF. Based on the CDR3 plus reference TRBV18 and TRBJ1-5, the full variable domain is NAGVMQNPRHLVRRRGQEARLRCSPMKGHSHVYWYRQLPEEGLKFMVYLQKENIIDESGMPKERFSAEFPKEGPSILRIQQVVRGDSAAYFCASSPMESNQPQHFGDGTRLSIL.

The chain joins TRBV14 to TRBJ2-2, with 7 bases identical to TRBD1. This CDR3 has 16 amino acids. V trimming: 2 bases; J trimming: 5 bases; junction bases outside the gene matches: 8. Germline values: CDR1 SGHDN, CDR2 FVKESK. The DNA of the CDR3 is TGTGCCAGCAGCCAAAATAGGGGGCGCTTGACCGGGGAGCTGTTTTTT. This translates into CASSQNRGRLTGELFF.

This chain uses TRBV19 with TRBJ2-2, with 9 bases lining up with TRBD2. Trimming took 5 bases from V and 1 from J; bases not matched to a gene: 2. This CDR3 has 15 residues. Germline V CDR1 and CDR2: LNHDA, SQIVND (reference sequence). For the CDR3, the DNA is TGTGCCAGTAGTGTTAGCGGGGGGAACACCGGGGAGCTGTTTTTT. Translation: CASSVSGGNTGELFF.

The V gene is TRBV14, the J gene TRBJ1-1; D possibly corresponds to TRBD1 (5 bases). The germline gives CDR1 SGHDN, CDR2 FVKESK. Trimming pared 2 bases from V and 8 bases from J, leaving 15 bases between. This CDR3 has 14 residues. This CDR3 is CASSQSLSGREAFF. For the CDR3, the DNA is TGTGCCAGCAGCCAAAGTTTATCAGGGCGCGAAGCTTTCTTT.

This clone appeared a few times. J is TRBJ1-6 and V is TRBV5-6; D possibly corresponds to TRBD1 (6 bases). This CDR3 comprises 11 residues. V was shortened by 0 bases and J by 17 bases, with 9 bases between the two germline ends. Per the germline V gene, CDR1 is SGHDT and CDR2 is YYEEEE. The CDR3 DNA sequence: TGTGCCAGCAGCTTGGAGGGACATTTCCACTTT. Amino acids: CASSLEGHFHF.

V is TRBV28 and J is TRBJ2-6, with D possibly TRBD2 on 7 matching bases. V lost 2 bases and J lost 0, with 11 bases in between. The CDR3 sequence is 17 residues long. From germline, CDR1 is MDHEN and CDR2 SYDVKM. The CDR3, as DNA: TGTGCCAGCAGTTTAGGGGGGGCAGGCTCTGGGGCCAACGTCCTGACTTTC. Protein product: CASSLGGAGSGANVLTF.

This chain uses TRBV4-2 with TRBJ1-4; no reliable D call. CDR1 and CDR2 from the germline V gene are LGHNA and YNFKEQ. The CDR3 runs 15 residues. The V gene lost 4 bases and the J gene lost 0 bases, with 9 bases spanning the gap. CDR3 sequence (DNA): TGTGCCAGCAGCCCATCAGGCCCAACTAATGAAAAACTGTTTTTT. This encodes CASSPSGPTNEKLFF.

The chain has TRBV21-1 and TRBJ2-5; the tabulated D call, TRBD1, remains unverified against the DNA. TRBV21-1 has pseudogene status. CDR3 length: 17 residues. CDR3 nucleotides: TGTGCCAGCAGCAATGACGGTGCAGGGGCAGTTGTGAAGACCCAGTACTTC. This translates into CASSNDGAGAVVKTQYF.

The chain couples TRBV9 to TRBJ2-7; D uncertain. Germline values: CDR1 SGDLS, CDR2 YYNGEE. The length of the CDR3 is 14 residues. V was shortened by 0 bases and J by 2 bases, with 9 bases between the two germline ends. CDR3 nucleotide sequence: TGTGCCAGCAGCGTAGATCTCAGTCCCTACGAGCAGTACTTC. It translates to CASSVDLSPYEQYF. The complete variable domain, with remaining parts taken from reference TRBV9 and TRBJ2-7, reads DSGVTQTPKHLITATGQRVTLRCSPRSGDLSVYWYQQSLDQGLQFLIQYYNGEERAKGNILERFSAQQFPDLHSELNLSSLELGDSALYFCASSVDLSPYEQYFGPGTRLTVT.